One and the same sample provided the 9 T cell receptor beta chains below, sequenced in a study of OX40 agonist ivuxolimab in advanced cancers. The assay was immunoSEQ multiplex PCR, and TCRdb's table has in-frame clones only and misses some. The sample shows about 75,000 clones, roughly 87% of them seen only once. Source: CD4+ or CD8+ T cells sorted from blood, taken in a trial of the OX40 agonist ivuxolimab. The receptors were sampled from an adult with an advanced solid tumor such as melanoma, head and neck, liver or kidney cancer.

This chain joins TRBV6-1 and TRBJ2-7; D is undetermined. The length of the CDR3 is 11 residues. Germline CDR1 MNHNS, CDR2 SASEGT. V was trimmed by 3 bases and J by 4 bases, leaving 4 bases between them. Here the CDR3 DNA reads TGTGCCAGCAGTGAGTGGTACGAGCAGTACTTC. It yields the protein CASSEWYEQYF.

Only one count was recorded for this clone. This sequence joins TRBV7-2 and TRBJ1-3; 9 bases agree with TRBD1. V was clipped by 5 bases and J by 2 bases; unmatched bases: 4. The CDR3 runs 15 residues. CDR1 and CDR2 (germline): SGHTA, FQGNSA. In DNA form, the CDR3 reads TGTGCCAGCAGCATACAGGGGGCGGCTGGAAACACCATATATTTT. Translating it yields CASSIQGAAGNTIYF.

The chain is built from TRBV6-1 and TRBJ1-1, with 9 bases that match TRBD1. The CDR3 is 14 residues long. CDR1 and CDR2 (germline): MNHNS, SASEGT. J was trimmed by 3 bases and V by 6 bases; bases with no gene match: 5. The CDR3 DNA reads TGTGCCAGCAGCACAGGGGGCGGGTACACTGAAGCTTTCTTT. It codes for CASSTGGGYTEAFF.

The gene calls are TRBV7-3 and TRBJ2-3; D is tentatively TRBD1 or TRBD2 (5 bases each). CDR3 length: 15 residues. Germline values: CDR1 SGHTA, CDR2 FQGTGA. V was shortened by 5 bases and J by 3 bases, with 15 bases between the two germline ends. The CDR3 loop reads CASSTGRWGTDTQYF. The DNA of the CDR3 is TGTGCCAGCAGCACCGGACGCTGGGGGACAGATACGCAGTATTTT.

V usage is TRBV7-3 and J usage is TRBJ2-5; a weak D match, TRBD1 (6 bases). Trimming pared 5 bases from V and 5 bases from J, leaving 18 bases between. The CDR3 spans 15 residues. Germline assignment: CDR1 SGHTA and CDR2 FQGTGA. Here the CDR3 DNA reads TGTGCCAGCAGCCCGAATCAGGGGCAGGGGGAGACCCAGTACTTC. Translating gives CASSPNQGQGETQYF.

The rearrangement links TRBV10-3 to TRBJ2-3, with unresolved D. The CDR3 is 11 amino acids. Trimming pared 4 bases from V and 3 bases from J, leaving 2 bases between. Germline V CDR1 and CDR2: ENHRY, SYGVKD. The CDR3 DNA is TGTGCCATCAGTGGAACAGATACGCAGTATTTT. This codes for CAISGTDTQYF.

CDR3 bases: TGTGCCAGCAGCGTGGGGCCCGGTCTCGAGCAGTTCTTC. Its protein product is CASSVGPGLEQFF. V usage is TRBV9 and J usage is TRBJ2-1; possibly TRBD1 for D (5 bases). CDR1 is SGDLS, CDR2 YYNGEE, per germline. Trimming pared 2 bases from V and 10 bases from J, leaving 13 bases between. This CDR3 has 13 residues.

The chain carries TRBV27 and TRBJ2-1; TRBD2 agrees at 8 bases. V gave up 4 bases and J gave up 5 bases; unmatched junction bases: 10. Germline V lookup: CDR1 MNHEY, CDR2 SMNVEV (reference sequence). The CDR3 is 16 residues long. The CDR3 region has the DNA TGTGCCAGCAGTTCCCGACCCTTTAGCGGGGACAATGAGCAGTTCTTC. Its translation is CASSSRPFSGDNEQFF.

Only a few counts were recorded for this clone. The rearrangement joins TRBV4-1 to TRBJ2-3; D gene uncertain. This CDR3 region has 16 residues. The germline gives CDR1 MGHRA, CDR2 YSYEKL. Trimming left V 0 bases short and J 0 bases short, with 10 bases between. The chain's CDR3 is CASSQDRLVSTDTQYF. As DNA, the CDR3 is TGCGCCAGCAGCCAAGATCGGCTAGTGAGCACAGATACGCAGTATTTT.